This T cell receptor beta chain came from a study of response to subunit inactivated influenza vaccine. This clonotype has at least ten counts. Using its own MiXCR run on the RT-PCR reads, TCRdb lists one record per CDR3 protein. The table has about 650,000 distinct CDR3 sequences, 12% to 15% seen once. V dropped 8 bases and J dropped 0 bases, with 7 bases sitting between them. CDR3 length equals 12 residues. The chain uses TRBV12-3 or TRBV12-4 and TRBJ2-5; D ambiguous. Sequences were derived from PBMCs from blood, sampled around two weeks before vaccination. The source is a man aged 50-60 years who received an inactivated influenza vaccine. CDR3 in DNA: TGTGCCAGCGGGCTAAACCAAGAGACCCAGTACTTC. Translation: CASGLNQETQYF.